This T cell receptor beta chain is from a study of shared clonotypes between healthy human individuals. The assay was carried out at the deep level. Some clones are missing from TCRdb's copy, which holds only in-frame ones; the method was immunoSEQ multiplex PCR. The profile shows about 2 million clones, 90% to 95% of them singletons. As regards this clone: Its antigen is not identified.

Study-level results: Sampling covered nothing but blood. Tissue TCR repertoires likely differ from those found in blood. Naive subsets generally had larger estimated richness than memory subsets.

Trimming cost V 4 bases and J 0 bases; bases outside gene matches: 11. CDR1 is MNHNS, CDR2 SASEGT, per germline. This CDR3 contains 17 residues. Sequencing input: naive CD4+ T cells sorted from blood. Subset here: CD45RA+ positively selected. This sequence joins TRBV6-1 and TRBJ2-7, with 8 bases aligning to TRBD1. This sequence originates from a man younger than 35 in good health. CDR3 coding DNA: TGTGCCAGCAGTGTTGGGACAGGCCCTTCAAACTCCTACGAGCAGTACTTC. As protein: CASSVGTGPSNSYEQYF.